Here is one T cell receptor (beta chain) with its context. The antigen it recognizes is unknown. Nothing much larger sits one base from this clone, and base qualities are not available. Genomic DNA served as template for TCR beta VDJ combination and CDR3 sequence profiling. An Illumina HiSeq 2000 was the platform used for TCR repertoire sequencing. The authors processed their data as follows. Repertoire assessment relied on Simpson's diversity index, CDR3 size and DJ length profiles, and TRBV/TRBJ rearrangement plots. The most abundant DNA sequence in the deep sequencing data was defined as the immunodominant clone. CDR3 amino acid sequences were screened for sharing across subjects and were compared with published repertoires and the VDJdb database. TCRdb took the public reads, trimmed them with fastp at Q25, ran MiXCR for clone calling and kept in-frame beta chains. Identical CDR3 protein sequences are pooled into one entry, listed with their most common genes and DNA. The V and J calls here are based on TCRdb, not the publication. Here the sample has hundreds of thousands of distinct CDR3 sequences; around 30% occur a single time. 0.8% to 0.85% of the sample comes from the top ten.

Expansion of CD8+CD57+ cells had been shown by flow cytometry in the patients chosen for sequencing. All patients had severe acquired aplastic anemia diagnosed by International Study of Aplastic Anemia and Agranulocytosis and Camitta criteria. No patient had received any therapy when blood was sampled. In this study, sorted CD4+ and CD8+ T cells from the blood of healthy subjects and of severe aplastic anemia patients had their TCR repertoires deep-sequenced. Patients were enrolled in the USA under clinicaltrials.gov protocols 00001620, 01623167, 00001397, 00071045, 00081523 and 00961064. Ficoll-Paque density gradient centrifugation was used to isolate peripheral blood mononuclear cells. Before DNA extraction, CD4+ and CD8+ T cells were sorted with FACS or magnetic beads. The sample comes from a study of CD8+CD57+ T cells in acquired aplastic anemia (dated by TCRdb to 2017 to 2018). Broadly, across the study: Extracted DNA from sorted CD4+ and CD8+ cells averaged approximately 3 ug, ranging from about 0.18 to 27.4 ug. A CD8+CD57+ expansion meant a frequency higher than the mean frequency seen in healthy subjects. Study-wide conclusions, independent of this receptor: No significant difference in CD8+ Simpson's diversity was found between patients and healthy controls (P=0.060). Around 30 CD8+ CDR3 sequences were shared between patients and controls but appeared highly expressed in patients and within their immunodominant clones.

Via the germline V gene (reference sequence), CDR1 is DFQATT and CDR2 SNEGSKA. Cut back by 2 bases and 4 bases, the V and J ends lie 17 bases apart. Measured from the cysteine to the phenylalanine, the CDR3 is 15 residues long. Of the read, only the CDR3 DNA is kept; its 45 bases are in frame from base 1. The sequence was collected from a human donor with aplastic anemia. Recombination connected TRBV20-1 to TRBJ1-2; TRBD1 is perhaps the D gene, given 5 matching bases. The sequencing sample was made of sorted CD4+, CD8+, or CD8+CD57+ T cells (not recorded which) from PBMCs. The CDR3 region: CSARLGEGLLYGYTF. The sequenced DNA: TGCAGTGCTAGACTGGGTGAGGGACTGCTCTATGGCTACACCTTC.